Given below is one TCR beta chain in context. The antigen it recognizes is unknown. The input lacks base qualities; no much larger clone sits a single base away. The sample originates from a study of blood T cells in healthy people across ages (dated by TCRdb to between 2015 and 2016). Looking at the study overall: Template switching captured roughly one uniquely barcoded TCR beta cDNA molecule per two T cells in model experiments. Age-related changes in TCR beta repertoire diversity were measured in the study by deep sequencing normalized with unique cDNA molecular identifiers. Donors of different ages were randomly distributed across sequencing lanes to avoid experimental bias. Using the same blood draw, the study looked at two additional independent replicas of 1 million unique cDNA reads for two donors, one aged 18 to 29 and the other aged 80 or older. The donors were divided into four age groups: young (average about 16 years), middle-aged (roughly 40), aged (approximately 64) and long-lived (about 90). On the study overall, not on this receptor specifically: There was a strong correlation between observed TCR beta diversity and the percentage of naive T cells measured by flow cytometry. Estimates of total diversity based on one million sequenced T cells were considered lower bounds and underestimates. Compared with the aged group, the long-lived group had more naive CD4+ T cells, fewer expanded clones and increased TCR diversity, suggesting age selection. Observed TCR beta diversity per million T cells fell roughly linearly with age, and a significant reduction was already apparent by age roughly 40. Bulk unsorted PBMC profiling prevented conclusive comparison of naive and antigen-experienced compartments. Donor CMV infection status was unknown, potentially confounding age-related changes in expanded clonotypes.

To prepare the library, 5' RACE was applied. The instrument was an Illumina HiSeq 2500. A second PCR of about 7 to 12 cycles was run with a J-beta primer mix and a sample-barcoded 5' primer. A template-switch 5' adaptor carrying 12 random nucleotides introduced a unique molecular identifier onto each TCR beta cDNA molecule. Each sample yielded at least 3 million CDR3-containing paired-end reads. All of the RNA was converted into first-strand cDNA using the Mint cDNA synthesis kit, with a TRBC-specific oligonucleotide serving as the primer. All cDNA was treated with uracil-DNA glycosylase and then went through a first 18-cycle PCR with the universal primers M1SS and BC2_uni_R. Per the source publication's procedure: Each sample was normalized by randomly selecting 1 million high-quality reads, each carrying a distinct molecular identifier. Instead of being binned into consensus sequences, reads that shared molecular identifiers were thrown out. CDR3 identification, clonotype clustering and error correction used MiTCR with a Q25 quality threshold and the strictest error-elimination algorithm. A nonparametric unseen species model with Euler transformation was used to estimate lower-bound total TCR beta diversity. TCRdb reworked the public reads: Q25 trimming with fastp, MiXCR clone assembly, productive beta chains retained. Rows with one shared CDR3 protein collapse into an entry with the most common genes and DNA. The V and J calls here are based on TCRdb, not the publication. For this sample the table gives about 1.8 million distinct CDR3 sequences, of which 49% were detected only once. The top ten clones comprise approximately 2.1% of the sample.

From its cysteine to its phenylalanine, the CDR3 spans 15 amino acids. Of all the DNA, just the CDR3 is kept, 45 bases in frame from base 1. Cut back by 4 bases and 11 bases, the V and J ends lie 26 bases apart. The germline V gene (reference sequence) specifies DFQATT as CDR1 and SNEGSKA as CDR2. Systemically healthy Caucasian individuals from Russia, around 39 in total and aged about 6 to 95 years, were included as donors. Each donor gave 8.5 to 10 milliliters of peripheral blood, collected into EDTA-treated Vacutainer tubes. Ficoll-Paque density-gradient centrifugation was used to isolate PBMCs, with at least 7 million obtained per sample. Total RNA, at least 5 micrograms per sample, was extracted from PBMCs with Trizol reagent. Naive CD45RAhigh/CD27high T cell percentages were measured by flow cytometry on a PBMC aliquot from every donor.

Here the chain combines TRBV20-1 and TRBJ2-5; TRBD2 might be the D gene, on 7 matching bases. The sequence was collected from a woman between 40 and 50 years old in good health. Specimen: blood. Here the CDR3 is given as CSATPLGGPVGEQYF. The base sequence is TGCAGTGCTACGCCGTTGGGGGGGCCAGTCGGTGAGCAGTACTTC.